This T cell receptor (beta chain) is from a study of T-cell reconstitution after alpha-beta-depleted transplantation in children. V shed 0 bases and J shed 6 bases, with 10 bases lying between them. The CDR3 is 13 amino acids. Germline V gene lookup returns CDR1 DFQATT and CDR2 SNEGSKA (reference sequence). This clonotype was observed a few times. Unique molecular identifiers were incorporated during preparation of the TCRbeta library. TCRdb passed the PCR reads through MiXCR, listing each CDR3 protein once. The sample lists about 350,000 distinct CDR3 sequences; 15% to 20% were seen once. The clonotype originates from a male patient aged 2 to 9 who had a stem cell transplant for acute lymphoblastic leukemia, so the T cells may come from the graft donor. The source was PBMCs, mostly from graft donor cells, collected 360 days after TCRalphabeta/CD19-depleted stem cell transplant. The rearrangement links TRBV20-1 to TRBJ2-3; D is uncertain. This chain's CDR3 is CSARDRLSDTQYF. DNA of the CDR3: TGCAGTGCTAGAGATCGCCTCTCGGATACGCAGTATTTT.